This paragraph reports one TCR beta chain. As yet, its antigen is unknown. These data originate in a study of cytomegalovirus exposure and HLA in healthy donors. Looking at the study overall: Falling in the Caucasian-associated ancestry cluster were roughly 80% of 300 to 500 genotyped donors. General study points: The study had only CMV serostatus as immune exposure information. By HLA locus, TCR association rates varied in a later analysis, with DRB1 showing the most and HLA-C the fewest. Upon later analysis, HLA-associated TCR beta chains proved more clonally expanded than other, equally common chains.

The germline gives CDR1 SEHNR, CDR2 FQNEAQ (reference sequence). This CDR3 has 15 amino acids. V lost 0 bases and J lost 8, with 14 bases in between. The study ran its PCR with 60 Vbeta and 13 Jbeta primers. Produced via immunoSEQ multiplex PCR; TCRdb's table is partial and in-frame only. The sample has around 130,000 clones; about 84% are singletons. J is TRBJ2-1 and V is TRBV7-9; a weak D match, TRBD1 (5 bases). Sequencing was carried out using PBMCs. The sequence was obtained from a boy between 10 and 17 years old in good health and CMV-seronegative. The CDR3 DNA sequence: TGTGCCAGCAGCTTAGCGGGGCCCGGCCCGGATGAGCAGTTCTTC. It specifies CASSLAGPGPDEQFF. Looking up the rest from reference TRBV7-9 and TRBJ2-1 gives the full variable domain: DTGVSQNPRHKITKRGQNVTFRCDPISEHNRLYWYRQTLGQGPEFLTYFQNEAQLEKSRLLSDRFSAERPKGSFSTLEIQRTEQGDSAMYLCASSLAGPGPDEQFFGPGTRLTVL.